This TCR beta chain stems from a study of cytomegalovirus exposure and HLA in healthy donors. Overall study findings and caveats: From TCR beta sequences, most subjects' HLA-A and HLA-B alleles were reportedly predicted accurately.

CDR3 length: 16 amino acids. The germline V gene encodes CDR1 LNHDA and CDR2 SQIVND (reference sequence). V was cut by 6 bases and J by 5 bases, with 22 bases left in between. The PCR ran on 60 Vbeta and 13 Jbeta primers. The table came from immunoSEQ multiplex PCR; TCRdb's copy has only in-frame clones and leaves some out. There are 70,000 to 90,000 clones in the sample, with 3% to 4% held by the top ten. A remark on this clone: Its specificity is not known.

The sample consisted of PBMCs. The chain has TRBV19 and TRBJ1-2; tentatively, D is TRBD1 (5 bases). The source is a man aged 18-30 years in good health and CMV-seropositive. Here the CDR3 DNA reads TGTGCCAGTAGCCCTCCACAGGATCCGTCCGGGTATGGCTACACCTTC. This gives the protein CASSPPQDPSGYGYTF.